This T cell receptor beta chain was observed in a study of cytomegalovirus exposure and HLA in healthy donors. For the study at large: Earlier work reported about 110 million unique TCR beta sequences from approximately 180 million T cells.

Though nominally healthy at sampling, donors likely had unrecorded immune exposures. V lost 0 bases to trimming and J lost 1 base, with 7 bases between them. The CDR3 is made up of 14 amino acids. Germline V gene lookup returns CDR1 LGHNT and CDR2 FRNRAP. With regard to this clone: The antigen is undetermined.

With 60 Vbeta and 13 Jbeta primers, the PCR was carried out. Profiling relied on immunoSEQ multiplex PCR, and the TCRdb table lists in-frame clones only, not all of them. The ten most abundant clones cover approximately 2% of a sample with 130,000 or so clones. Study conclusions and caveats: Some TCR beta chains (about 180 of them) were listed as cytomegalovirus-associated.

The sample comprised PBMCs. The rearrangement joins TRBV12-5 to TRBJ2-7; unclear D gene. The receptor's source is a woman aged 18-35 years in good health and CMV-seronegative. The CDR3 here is CASGLVRNSYEQYF. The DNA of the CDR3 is TGTGCTAGTGGTTTGGTGAGAAATTCCTACGAGCAGTACTTC.